This T cell receptor beta chain was profiled in a study of radiotherapy plus CTLA-4 blockade in lung cancer. Clones were read by immunoSEQ multiplex PCR, and TCRdb kept only the in-frame ones, dropping some. The data hold some 64,000 clones, with approximately 76% observed a single time. This clone was observed at least ten times. The V end was cut by 0 bases, the J end by 3 bases, with 6 bases between. This CDR3 spans 12 amino acids. In germline, CDR1 is GTSNPN, CDR2 SVGIG (reference sequence). The chain links TRBV30 to TRBJ2-7; no clear D. This clonotype was obtained from a human donor with non-small cell lung cancer whose response to radiotherapy plus ipilimumab could not be evaluated. Some clones in this sample may be carry-over from other donors' samples. The sequencing used peripheral blood, collected from a patient treated with radiotherapy plus ipilimumab. The CDR3 protein is CAWSVFGYEQYF. The CDR3 DNA follows: TGTGCCTGGAGTGTATTCGGCTACGAGCAGTACTTC.